Reported below is one TCR beta chain. No antigen is known for it. The entry originates in a study of CXCR3-negative and CXCR3-positive naive CD8 T cells (dated by TCRdb to about 2019). Background for the entire study: In total, about 150 million TRB reads were obtained, corresponding to roughly 1.5 +/- 0.3 million reads per library. Diversity and physicochemical repertoire analyses were performed on 11 donors pooled from two independent experiments. Naive subsets from 5 or 6 donors and memory cells from 3 donors were included in the TRBV-TRBJ cluster analysis. Findings and caveats that apply to the study as a whole: Because CXCR3 expression was partially decreased after cryopreservation, freshly isolated PBMCs were used for most assays. Because surface CD5, which is linked to self-reactivity in mice, was comparable between the naive subsets, TCR interaction strength was also inferred from TRB CDR3 physicochemical properties. Compared with CXCR3-negative naive cells, CXCR3-positive naive cells had TRB CDR3s with higher hydrophobicity (lower Kidera factor 4), lower energy, and higher strength and volume indices. Within the same donor, TRBV-TRBJ usage looked similar between naive CXCR3-negative and CXCR3-positive cells, but memory cells had distinct patterns. Both naive subsets had comparably high repertoire diversity, while memory CD8+ T cells had much lower repertoire diversity.

According to the germline V gene (reference sequence), CDR1 reads LNHNV and CDR2 reads YYDKDF. The CDR3, from cysteine to phenylalanine, totals 12 residues. DNA for this receptor is not on file. For sequencing, a NextSeq 550 was employed. The Human TCR Profiling Kit (MiLaboratory) was used to prepare UMI-labeled 5' RACE TRB cDNA libraries. cDNA synthesis used the entire amount of extracted RNA, and PCR amplification then used the entire amount of cDNA produced. Libraries were prepared in parallel with an identical number of PCR cycles. The source study handled its data this way. With a requirement of at least two reads per UMI, MIGEC and MiXCR extracted about 50,000 +/- 10,000 unique UMI-labeled TRB cDNA molecules per library. Each library averaged 40,000 +/- 10,000 functional in-frame TRB CDR3 nucleotide clonotypes without stop codons. After downsampling to 5000 UMI-labeled TRB molecules per sample, diversity metrics, including normalized Shannon-Wiener and Chao1, were computed in VDJtools. Clonotype-size-weighted physicochemical properties of the central five CDR3 residues (interaction energy, strength, volume and Kidera factor 4) were computed in VDJtools. TCRdb reprocessed the reads; each CDR3 protein sequence makes one entry, and DNA is unavailable. TCRdb assigned the V and J calls; the authors' analysis was not used. The sample's own table lists around 96,000 distinct CDR3 sequences. Approximately 1.7% of the sample lies in the top ten.

Each CD8+ T cell subset was flow-sorted in triplicate, with under 350,000 cells per subset placed directly into RLT lysis buffer. To keep memory contaminants out, a stringent definition of naive CD8+ T cells was applied: CD45RO-CCR7+CD27+CD95-. Peripheral blood mononuclear cells were isolated from buffy coats using standard density gradient centrifugation. A FACSAria III was used to flow-sort naive CXCR3-negative and CXCR3-positive CD8+ T cells. Total RNA was extracted from sorted cells with an RNeasy Mini Kit. Material: naive CXCR3- CD8+ T cells from blood. The cell subset or site label, as the study defines it: CD45RO-CCR7+CD27+CD95- naive CD8+ T cells lacking CXCR3 (TNR3-). This receptor was obtained from a human donor in good health. Some clones in this sample may be carry-over from other donors' samples. This receptor chain uses TRBV15 and TRBJ1-1. The CDR3 region: CATSRAGTEAFF.